Shown below are 27 T cell receptor beta chains from a single sample sequenced in a study of cytomegalovirus exposure and HLA in healthy donors. Use of 60 Vbeta and 13 Jbeta primers characterized the PCR. Produced via immunoSEQ multiplex PCR; TCRdb's table is partial and in-frame only. This table has about 130,000 clones, 85% to 90% appearing once. Sequenced: PBMCs. These receptors were obtained from a woman aged 25 to 39 in good health and CMV-seropositive.

This chain joins TRBV7-3 and TRBJ2-1; D uncertain. Trimming left V 4 bases short and J 2 bases short, with 12 bases between. The CDR3 is made up of 15 amino acids. Germline V gene lookup returns CDR1 SGHTA and CDR2 FQGTGA. CDR3 bases: TGTGCCAGCAGCTCGCTTACGGGTGCCTACAATGAGCAGTTCTTC. It specifies CASSSLTGAYNEQFF.

This sequence joins TRBV9 and TRBJ1-1; TRBD1 matches 9 bases. Looked up from germline, CDR1 is SGDLS and CDR2 is YYNGEE. The CDR3 spans 15 residues. J lost 5 bases, V lost 6 bases, and 11 bases had no gene match. The CDR3 sequence: CASTDRGQGRTEAFF. DNA of the CDR3: TGTGCCAGCACCGATCGAGGACAGGGGCGAACTGAAGCTTTCTTT.

The chain employs TRBV6-6 and TRBJ2-7, with 10 bases identical to TRBD1. J was trimmed by 6 bases and V by 4 bases; bases with no gene match: 3. The germline gives CDR1 MNHNY, CDR2 SVGAGI (reference sequence). The CDR3 sequence is 13 residues long. CDR3: CASSLRTGGEQYF. Here the CDR3 DNA reads TGTGCCAGCAGTTTAAGGACAGGGGGCGAGCAGTACTTC.

V is TRBV7-9 and J is TRBJ2-2; TRBD2 might be the D (5 bases). The CDR3 covers 15 residues. Trimming removed 1 base at V and 6 bases at J, with 12 bases between. Per the germline V gene, CDR1 is SEHNR and CDR2 is FQNEAQ (reference sequence). The CDR3, as DNA: TGTGCCAGCAGCTTAGGTCCGCGGGCTGCCGGGGAGCTGTTTTTT. This gives the protein CASSLGPRAAGELFF. Using reference TRBV7-9 and TRBJ2-2 for the parts outside the CDR3, the full variable domain is DTGVSQNPRHKITKRGQNVTFRCDPISEHNRLYWYRQTLGQGPEFLTYFQNEAQLEKSRLLSDRFSAERPKGSFSTLEIQRTEQGDSAMYLCASSLGPRAAGELFFGEGSRLTVL.

This clone showed up just a few times. V is TRBV11-2 and J is TRBJ1-4, with 9 positions matching TRBD1. Germline V gene sequence: CDR1 SGHAT, CDR2 FQNNGV. With 5 bases clipped from V and 8 bases from J, the junction kept 6 bases outside the gene matches. There are 14 residues in the CDR3. The CDR3 coding sequence is TGTGCCAGCAGCCGGACAGGGGTGGAGGAAAAACTGTTTTTT. Residues: CASSRTGVEEKLFF.

The chain combines TRBV19 with TRBJ2-3; tentative D call: TRBD2 (6 bases). This CDR3 is 12 amino acids long. The germline V and J ends were trimmed by 6 bases and 6 bases, with 10 bases remaining between them. CDR1 LNHDA and CDR2 SQIVND come from the germline V gene (reference sequence). CDR3 residues: CASRDRGDTQYF. The CDR3 DNA reads TGTGCCAGTAGGGACCGGGGGGATACGCAGTATTTT.

The rearrangement joins TRBV30 to TRBJ1-5; 8 bases line up with TRBD1. The trim removed 5 bases at V and 2 bases at J, leaving 5 bases unmatched. The germline CDR1 and CDR2 sequences are GTSNPN and SVGIG (reference sequence). The CDR3 loop spans 14 amino acids. CDR3 sequence: CAWGSTGGNQPQHF. The CDR3 DNA follows: TGTGCCTGGGGATCGACAGGGGGCAATCAGCCCCAGCATTTT.

The chain couples TRBV9 to TRBJ1-1; D is possibly TRBD1 (6 bases). V was shortened by 0 bases and J by 8 bases, with 8 bases between the two germline ends. Germline lookup yields CDR1 SGDLS and CDR2 YYNGEE. The CDR3 has 12 amino acids. The DNA of the CDR3 is TGTGCCAGCAGCGTAGGAGGACAGGAAGCTTTCTTT. This gives the protein CASSVGGQEAFF.

This clone has a single count. The chain has TRBV5-8 and TRBJ2-4; 7 bases map to TRBD1. The V gene end was trimmed by 6 bases and the J gene end by 1 base; junction bases not matched to a gene: 4. Germline V gene data show CDR1 as SGHTS and CDR2 as YDEGEE. The CDR3 covers 14 residues. The chain's CDR3 is CASTEGQAKNIQYF. The CDR3 region has the DNA TGTGCCAGCACAGAGGGACAGGCCAAAAACATTCAGTACTTC.

The chain couples TRBV21-1 to TRBJ2-5; TRBD1 is taken as the D call from the table, unchecked against the DNA. TRBV21-1 is a pseudogene. This CDR3 contains 15 residues. Here the CDR3 DNA reads TGTGCCAGCAGAAGGTTCAGGGGGCCCGGGGAGACCCAGTACTTC. This codes for CASRRFRGPGETQYF.

The chain recombines TRBV2 with TRBJ2-1; no clear D gene. V lost 4 bases to trimming and J lost 2 bases, with 12 bases between them. This CDR3 spans 15 amino acids. CDR1 and CDR2 from the germline V gene are SNHLY and FYNNEI. CDR3 residues: CASSAQDGAYNEQFF. In DNA, the CDR3 is TGTGCCAGCAGTGCCCAAGACGGAGCCTACAATGAGCAGTTCTTC.

The chain uses TRBV5-1 and TRBJ2-4; 7 nucleotides match TRBD1. The CDR3 is 13 residues long. V was clipped by 2 bases and J by 6 bases; unmatched bases: 2. The germline V gene encodes CDR1 SGHRS and CDR2 YFSETQ. The CDR3: CASSLDRVNIQYF. For the CDR3, the DNA is TGCGCCAGCAGCTTAGACAGGGTAAACATTCAGTACTTC.

The genes are TRBV15 and TRBJ1-6; 8 bases align to TRBD1. Germline V CDR1 and CDR2: LNHNV, YYDKDF (reference sequence). With V trimmed by 0 bases and J by 7 bases, 5 bases remained unmatched. The CDR3 sequence is 16 residues long. CDR3 DNA sequence: TGTGCCACCAGCAGAGATTACCGACAGGGGAATTCACCCCTCCACTTT. Translated, it gives CATSRDYRQGNSPLHF.

This clone was observed once. The chain employs TRBV30 and TRBJ1-2, with 7 positions matching TRBD1. This CDR3 region has 13 residues. After removal of 3 bases from V and 4 bases from J, the junction contained 5 bases not matched to a gene. Germline values: CDR1 GTSNPN, CDR2 SVGIG (reference sequence). As DNA, the CDR3 is TGTGCCTGGAGGCAACAGGGGATCTATGGCTACACCTTC. This translates into CAWRQQGIYGYTF.

The chain employs TRBV28 and TRBJ2-1; TRBD2 agrees at 9 bases. CDR1 MDHEN and CDR2 SYDVKM come from the germline V gene. Trimming took 2 bases from V and 6 from J; bases not matched to a gene: 2. This CDR3 is 14 amino acids long. CDR3 amino acids: CASSLAGGTNEQFF. In DNA form, the CDR3 reads TGTGCCAGCAGTTTAGCGGGAGGGACCAATGAGCAGTTCTTC.

The gene calls are TRBV19 and TRBJ2-7; 8 bases map to TRBD1. After removal of 3 bases from V and 5 bases from J, the junction contained 9 bases not matched to a gene. CDR1 and CDR2 from the germline V gene are LNHDA and SQIVND (reference sequence). The CDR3 contains 15 residues. The CDR3 sequence is CASSIGQGASDEQYF. Written as DNA, the CDR3 is TGTGCCAGTAGTATTGGTCAGGGGGCGAGCGACGAGCAGTACTTC.

The chain joins TRBV4-1 to TRBJ2-5, with D maybe TRBD2 (6 bases). CDR3 length: 16 residues. With 0 bases removed from V and 1 base from J, the gap between germline ends came to 12 bases. CDR1 and CDR2 from the germline V gene are MGHRA and YSYEKL. CDR3 region: CASSQDGTPGQETQYF. In nucleotides, the CDR3 is TGCGCCAGCAGCCAAGATGGGACTCCCGGCCAAGAGACCCAGTACTTC.

The J gene is TRBJ1-3, the V gene TRBV28, with TRBD1 as a possible D gene (5 bases). CDR1 and CDR2 from the germline V gene are MDHEN and SYDVKM. V shed 5 bases and J shed 9 bases, with 26 bases lying between them. The CDR3 is 17 residues long. The CDR3 reads CASSRSGGGSPSGTIYF. The CDR3 nucleotides read TGTGCCAGCAGTAGATCAGGCGGGGGGTCCCCTAGCGGCACCATATATTTT.

This rearrangement joins TRBV27 to TRBJ2-7, with 9 bases matching TRBD1. The V gene end was trimmed by 3 bases and the J gene end by 5 bases; junction bases not matched to a gene: 5. This CDR3 has 14 residues. Per the germline V gene, CDR1 is MNHEY and CDR2 is SMNVEV (reference sequence). CDR3 protein: CASSLTGGGNEQYF. DNA of the CDR3: TGTGCCAGCAGTTTGACAGGGGGAGGCAACGAGCAGTACTTC.

V is TRBV10-1 and J is TRBJ1-5; D is perhaps TRBD1 (6 bases). CDR1 and CDR2 from the germline V gene are WNHNN and SYGVQD (reference sequence). With 5 bases removed from V and 7 bases from J, the gap between germline ends came to 9 bases. The CDR3 loop spans 12 amino acids. CDR3 sequence: CASSTGPQPQHF. CDR3 DNA sequence: TGCGCCAGCAGTACAGGGCCCCAGCCCCAGCATTTT.

The V call is TRBV9, the J call TRBJ2-1, with a tentative D call TRBD2 (5 bases). The V end lost 0 bases, the J end lost 5 bases, and 12 bases lay between the germline ends. The CDR3 length is 15 residues. The germline V gene has CDR1 SGDLS and CDR2 YYNGEE. CDR3 coding DNA: TGTGCCAGCAGCGTAGGCGGGCAACCCCACAATGAGCAGTTCTTC. This translates into CASSVGGQPHNEQFF.

This chain connects TRBV18 to TRBJ1-2, with a tentative D call TRBD1 (6 bases). Germline V gene data show CDR1 as KGHSH and CDR2 as LQKENI. The CDR3 covers 16 residues. The germline V and J ends were trimmed by 0 bases and 4 bases, with 15 bases remaining between them. This CDR3 is CASSPPGTPEAYGYTF. CDR3 sequence (DNA): TGTGCCAGCTCACCACCGGGGACACCGGAGGCCTATGGCTACACCTTC. Filled out from reference TRBV18 and TRBJ1-2, the complete variable domain reads NAGVMQNPRHLVRRRGQEARLRCSPMKGHSHVYWYRQLPEEGLKFMVYLQKENIIDESGMPKERFSAEFPKEGPSILRIQQVVRGDSAAYFCASSPPGTPEAYGYTFGSGTRLTVV.

This clone appeared a few times. This chain joins TRBV5-6 and TRBJ2-4; TRBD1 might be the D (5 bases). V lost 0 bases, J lost 6 bases, and 7 bases lay in between. The CDR3 covers 13 residues. Germline CDR1 SGHDT, CDR2 YYEEEE. For the CDR3, the DNA is TGTGCCAGCAGCTTGGGTAGGGGAAACATTCAGTACTTC. This gives the protein CASSLGRGNIQYF.

This chain joins TRBV27 and TRBJ2-7, with 11 bases identical to TRBD2. Germline lookup yields CDR1 MNHEY and CDR2 SMNVEV (reference sequence). Trimming at V came to 8 bases and at J to 4 bases, leaving 7 bases not matched to a gene. This CDR3 has 14 amino acids. CDR3 region: CASGPGLAAYEQYF. Here the CDR3 DNA reads TGTGCCAGCGGACCGGGACTAGCGGCTTACGAGCAGTACTTC.

The V gene is TRBV2, the J gene TRBJ1-4, with TRBD1 identical over 9 bases. Germline V gene sequence: CDR1 SNHLY, CDR2 FYNNEI. Trimming at V came to 8 bases and at J to 8 bases, leaving 12 bases not matched to a gene. The CDR3 totals 15 residues. The CDR3 DNA sequence: TGTGCCAGCGCCCCGGAGACAGGGGGGGGAGAAAAACTGTTTTTT. It is translated as CASAPETGGGEKLFF.

The sample holds a few counts of this clone. The CDR3 loop is CASRHFGTSSYEQYF. CDR3 in DNA: TGTGCCAGCCGACATTTCGGGACTTCTTCCTACGAGCAGTACTTC. This chain links TRBV10-3 with TRBJ2-5; D is perhaps TRBD2 (6 bases). The closer fit of TRBJ2-7 to the DNA end suggests the J call may be wrong. Germline CDR1 and CDR2: ENHRY and SYGVKD. The CDR3 sequence is 15 residues long.

This clone was seen only once. The DNA for the CDR3 is TGTGCCAGCAGCTTGGGGGCGGGCGGGGGATACAATGAGCAGTTCTTC. Protein: CASSLGAGGGYNEQFF. The chain is built from TRBV5-6 and TRBJ2-1; TRBD2 agrees at 7 bases. Germline assignment: CDR1 SGHDT and CDR2 YYEEEE. V shed 0 bases, J shed 4 bases, and the junction held 7 bases outside the gene matches. The CDR3 has 16 amino acids.